This T cell receptor beta chain was sequenced for a study of post-analysis software for immune sequencing data. Study overall: Relapsing-remitting, secondary progressive and progressive-relapsing forms made up the multiple sclerosis disease courses.

This clonotype was counted only a few times. The antigen remains unidentified. Per germline, CDR1 DFQATT and CDR2 SNEGSKA (reference sequence). The V and J ends lost 6 bases and 0 bases respectively, with 12 bases between them. The CDR3 is 14 amino acids. Study results and limitations: When the samples were clustered directly with F measure, those that had been prepared in the same batch showed strong co-clustering. Elevated frequency relative to controls characterized roughly 5 TRBV segments in patients, TRBV5-6, TRBV5-1 and TRBV20-1 among them. Multiple sclerosis patients showed significantly lower normalized Chao1 diversity than controls did.

Unique molecular identifiers featured in each of the TCR beta cDNA libraries. Researchers reported roughly 0.5 million cDNA molecules coming from approximately 1 to 10 million T cells. TCRdb processed the PCR reads anew with MiXCR; each CDR3 protein has one entry. This table has about 200,000 distinct CDR3 sequences, around 30% appearing once. The sequencing input was blood. The chain carries TRBV20-1 and TRBJ1-5, with D perhaps TRBD1 (5 bases). This clonotype was sampled from a girl aged 2 to 17 with multiple sclerosis. The CDR3 protein is CSALSTVSNQPQHF. CDR3 nucleotides: TGCAGTGCCCTTTCGACAGTTAGCAATCAGCCCCAGCATTTT.